This entry lists 9 T cell receptor beta chains sequenced from one sample in a study of blood T cell repertoires in COVID-19. Assay: immunoSEQ multiplex PCR; the TCRdb copy retains only in-frame clones and omits some. The table includes approximately 75,000 clones, 75% to 90% detected once. Material: peripheral blood. These receptors all stem from an elderly man with COVID-19, enrolled during active disease.

This clone was found once. The CDR3 loop is CASSSRVPGNTIYF. The CDR3 nucleotides read TGTGCCAGTAGTAGCAGGGTACCTGGAAACACCATATATTTT. The rearrangement joins TRBV19 to TRBJ1-3; tentatively, D is TRBD1 (5 bases). The ends were cut back, 4 bases at V and 2 bases at J, with 9 bases in the middle. CDR3 length equals 14 residues. From germline, CDR1 is LNHDA and CDR2 SQIVND (reference sequence). The full variable domain, with the rest looked up from reference TRBV19 and TRBJ1-3, is DGGITQSPKYLFRKEGQNVTLSCEQNLNHDAMYWYRQDPGQGLRLIYYSQIVNDFQKGDIAEGYSVSREKKESFPLTVTSAQKNPTAFYLCASSSRVPGNTIYFGEGSWLTVV.

The J gene is TRBJ1-4, the V gene TRBV6-1; 10 positions agree with TRBD1. Trimming at V came to 5 bases and at J to 7 bases, leaving 4 bases not matched to a gene. Per germline, CDR1 MNHNS and CDR2 SASEGT. CDR3 length equals 14 residues. The DNA for the CDR3 is TGTGCCAGCAGTTCGAGGGACAGGGGTGAAAAACTGTTTTTT. Encoded protein: CASSSRDRGEKLFF.

The rearrangement links TRBV14 to TRBJ1-2, with D perhaps TRBD1 (5 bases). The CDR3 loop spans 14 amino acids. With 1 base removed from V and 4 bases from J, the gap between germline ends came to 10 bases. From germline, CDR1 is SGHDN and CDR2 FVKESK. CDR3 nucleotides: TGTGCCAGCAGCCAAGTACAGGCGAGCTATGGCTACACCTTC. Translating it yields CASSQVQASYGYTF. The whole variable domain, remainder taken from reference TRBV14 and TRBJ1-2, is EAGVTQFPSHSVIEKGQTVTLRCDPISGHDNLYWYRRVMGKEIKFLLHFVKESKQDESGMPNNRFLAERTGGTYSTLKVQPAELEDSGVYFCASSQVQASYGYTFGSGTRLTVV.

The chain couples TRBV6-5 to TRBJ2-7; weak D call: TRBD2 (5 bases). Trimming took off 0 bases at V and 4 bases at J, with 7 bases between the two ends. The CDR3 extends over 13 amino acids. Germline V gene data show CDR1 as MNHEY and CDR2 as SVGAGI. The DNA of the CDR3 is TGTGCCAGCAGTTACTCCGCGGGTTACGAGCAGTACTTC. It yields the protein CASSYSAGYEQYF.

This chain links TRBV18 with TRBJ1-1; D is uncertain. Germline V lookup: CDR1 KGHSH, CDR2 LQKENI. This CDR3 comprises 12 residues. Trimming pared 3 bases from V and 7 bases from J, leaving 9 bases between. CDR3 in DNA: TGTGCCAGCTCACCCAGGCCAAATGAAGCTTTCTTT. This translates into CASSPRPNEAFF.

This chain joins TRBV2 and TRBJ1-1; 8 nucleotides align to TRBD1. This CDR3 contains 15 residues. From germline, CDR1 is SNHLY and CDR2 FYNNEI. V trimming: 6 bases; J trimming: 1 base; junction bases outside the gene matches: 7. CDR3: CASSRQGWGNTEAFF. The DNA for the CDR3 is TGTGCCAGCAGCCGACAGGGGTGGGGGAACACTGAAGCTTTCTTT. Full variable domain (missing parts from reference TRBV2 and TRBJ1-1): EPEVTQTPSHQVTQMGQEVILRCVPISNHLYFYWYRQILGQKVEFLVSFYNNEISEKSEIFDDQFSVERPDGSNFTLKIRSTKLEDSAMYFCASSRQGWGNTEAFFGQGTRLTVV.

V is TRBV12-5 and J is TRBJ1-1; D remains ambiguous. V gave up 1 base and J gave up 1 base, with 10 bases separating them. CDR3 length equals 15 residues. Germline V lookup: CDR1 LGHNT, CDR2 FRNRAP. Here the CDR3 DNA reads TGTGCTAGTGGTTTGGAAACACCGGGGAACACTGAAGCTTTCTTT. It specifies CASGLETPGNTEAFF.

This chain links TRBV9 with TRBJ2-3, with D perhaps matching TRBD2 (5 bases). V lost 0 bases and J 1 base, leaving 12 bases between the germline ends. From germline, CDR1 is SGDLS and CDR2 YYNGEE. CDR3 length: 16 residues. The CDR3 region has the DNA TGTGCCAGCAGCGTAGGAGTAGGGAGTGGCACAGATACGCAGTATTTT. Its protein product is CASSVGVGSGTDTQYF.

The V call is TRBV21-1, the J call TRBJ1-3; the table's D call, TRBD1, was not checked against the DNA. TRBV21-1 is an annotated pseudogene. The CDR3 totals 15 residues. This CDR3 is CASSTRRGRGNTIYF. The CDR3 DNA sequence: TGTGCCAGCAGCACTCGCAGGGGGCGCGGAAACACCATATATTTT.